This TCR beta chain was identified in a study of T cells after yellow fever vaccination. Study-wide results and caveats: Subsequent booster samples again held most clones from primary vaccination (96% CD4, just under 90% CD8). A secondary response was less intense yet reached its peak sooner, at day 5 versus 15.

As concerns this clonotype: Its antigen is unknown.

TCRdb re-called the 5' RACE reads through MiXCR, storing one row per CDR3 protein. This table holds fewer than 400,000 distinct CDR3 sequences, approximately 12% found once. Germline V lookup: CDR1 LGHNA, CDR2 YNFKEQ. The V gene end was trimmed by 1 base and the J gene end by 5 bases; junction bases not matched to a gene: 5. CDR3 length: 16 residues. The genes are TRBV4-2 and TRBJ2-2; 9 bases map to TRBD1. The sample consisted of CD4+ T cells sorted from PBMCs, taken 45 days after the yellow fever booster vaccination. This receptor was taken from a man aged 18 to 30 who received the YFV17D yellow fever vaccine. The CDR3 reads CASSQGGQGRTGELFF. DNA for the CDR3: TGTGCCAGCAGCCAAGGGGGACAGGGCCGGACCGGGGAGCTGTTTTTT.